Sequencing of this TCR beta chain was carried out in a study of identical twins. This CDR3 is 14 amino acids long. Germline loops: CDR1 ENHRY, CDR2 SYGVKD. V was cut by 7 bases and J by 0 bases, with 11 bases left in between. In TCRdb, the 5' RACE reads were re-called with MiXCR into one record per CDR3 protein. This sample yields around 1.7 million distinct CDR3 sequences, of which less than 35% are seen a single time; over 0.25% belongs to the top ten. This clonotype was recorded only once. Its antigen is not identified. All donors were healthy, and all were Caucasian. Points from the study as a whole: The authors noted that invariant MAIT and iNKT cells could partly confound zero-insertion analyses. For cord blood, abundant beta clonotypes had fewer insertions, unlike memory repertoires, which showed none. Models underestimated TCR alpha sharing (out-of-frame) in monozygotic twins.

The rearrangement joins TRBV10-3 to TRBJ2-3; D is unresolved. The sample taken for sequencing was cord blood. The sequence came from a newborn girl in good health. CDR3 sequence: CAITNNSSTDTQYF. The CDR3 DNA follows: TGTGCCATCACCAACAATTCTAGCACAGATACGCAGTATTTT.